This T cell receptor beta chain appears in the sequencing data of a study of T cell repertoires in cytomegalovirus infection. The wider study: It was recently identified HLA-C-restricted and well-studied HLA-B-restricted CMV epitopes that the study used. It was the public TCR beta signatures that indicated both CMV infection and matching HLA type.

This clonotype was detected only a few times. Its antigen is unknown. Using its own MiXCR run on the reads, TCRdb lists one record per CDR3 protein. The table shows about 830,000 distinct CDR3 sequences, with roughly 33% occurring only once. Germline CDR1 and CDR2: SGHTA and FQGNSA. The CDR3 has 12 residues. Trimming removed 8 bases from V and 4 bases from J, with 9 bases in between. Notes on the study in general: Cumulative public TCR beta family frequency identified carriers of CMV plus the relevant HLA. There were HLA-C-restricted CMV-specific TCR beta clonotypes dominating the ex vivo response.

The sample in question was cultured CD8+ T cells from PBMCs, obtained from culture after CMV antigen stimulation. The rearrangement joins TRBV7-2 to TRBJ2-1; no definite D call. The TCR was taken from a human donor in good health (CMV status not recorded). Some clones in this sample may be carry-over from other donors' samples. Written as DNA, the CDR3 is TGTGCCAGCTCCTTTATTTACAATGAGCAGTTCTTC. This encodes CASSFIYNEQFF.